This T cell receptor (beta chain) was retrieved from a study of long-term antiretroviral therapy in people with HIV (dated by TCRdb to the early 2020s). With regard to the full study: The earliest samples were collected about a decade before the 2015 WHO recommendation for immediate ART, when ART was typically delayed until CD4 counts fell. Of the 30 participants with HIV, ten to eleven were female. From some 33 adults with confirmed HIV infection, the cohort provided some 200 cryopreserved PBMC samples, gathered serially across a mean of about six years (range 1-12). Whether ART initiation and durable HIV suppression were associated with changes in peripheral blood TRB repertoire composition and diversity was tested in a retrospective serial study. Test extractions of a monoclonal T-cell line alongside 33 polyclonal samples showed no cross-contamination during QIAcube processing.

The immunoSEQ hsTCRB v3.0 assay was used at survey level resolution to sequence the TRB variable region. The target sequencing depth for TRB was roughly 35,000-55,000 T-cell genomes per sample. An Illumina MiSeq with a v3 150-cycle kit was used to sequence the pooled TRB libraries. The source study handled its data this way. Repertoire analysis was run in R within a reproducible Nextflow workflow that covered QC, data transformation and analysis. LymphoSeq2, an R package for exploring AIRR-Seq data, was used to implement custom analyses. After excluding a handful of samples that yielded fewer than 5000 total TRB sequences, approximately 180 HIV repertoires remained for analysis. Among the 200 or so HIV repertoires that were kept, approximately 61 were collected before ART initiation and roughly 130 were collected after ART initiation. Repertoires were downsampled to 5000 TRB nucleotide sequences, and summary statistics were averaged over 100 downsampling iterations. The analysis kept only TRB sequences whose CDR3 regions were at least seven amino acids long. A Shannon entropy-derived clonality score and the Gini coefficient were used to measure diversity. In the repertoire networks, any two of the top 5000 CDR3 amino acid sequences were linked whenever the two sequences differed by an edit distance of one. GLIPH2 predicted antigen specificity groups and MHC restriction for TRB CDR3 amino acid sequences. To flag known associations with CMV, EBV, HIV or tissue antigens, CDR3 amino acid sequences were compared against VDJdb and McPAS-TCR. Pre-ART, post-ART and control groups were compared with Wilcoxon signed-rank tests and Holm-Bonferroni correction. Not all clones reach the TCRdb copy of this immuneACCESS table, which keeps in-frame sequences only. Checked studies attribute under half of the gap to unresolved V genes and leave the rest unexplained. D and trimming were read from the DNA, whereas the V and J calls and clone size are those reported in that table. The sample data list 20,000 to 30,000 clones, and 70% to 85% of these were observed just once. The ten largest make up approximately 11% of the sample.

What the work shows at the level of the full study, not this receptor alone: Narrower CDR3 length ranges were observed in HIV repertoires than in controls, and an antigen-experienced repertoire with only a slight naive shift after ART was suggested by the network structure. Starting ART was linked to a significant rise in TRB diversity, yet even after long-term ART the diversity remained significantly lower than in transplant donor controls. Limited PBMC availability meant only the TCR beta chain was sequenced, without alpha chain pairing. Expanded TRB clones identified before ART initiation dominated the repertoire at all time points, although this dominance fluctuated and declined in many PLHIV after ART. Because pre-ART samples had limited cell numbers, unsorted PBMC were profiled rather than sorted CD4+ and CD8+ T cells. No data were available on ART adherence, viral resistance or therapy changes, limiting inferences about post-ART repertoire changes. The samples span the years 2004 to 2017, and the ART regimens used may be less effective than current regimens.

The CDR3 runs 11 residues from the cysteine to the phenylalanine. Only CDR3 DNA remains: 33 bases, in frame from the first base. Via the germline V gene (reference sequence), CDR1 is GTSNPN and CDR2 SVGIG. Between the V and J ends, shortened by 6 bases and 13 bases respectively, the junction contains 16 bases. To be included, a participant needed at least one PBMC sample from before ART initiation plus at least two post-ART samples. All participants with HIV were treated in the United States of America. Before DNA extraction, cryopreserved samples of roughly 1-10 million PBMC were thawed and washed. At the time of the earliest PBMC sample, participants with HIV were aged between about 23 and 55 years. PBMC samples from each participant spanned 1-4 timepoints before ART initiation and 2-8 timepoints after ART initiation, with a median of 7 samples. For every participant, serial HIV viral load, CD4+ T-cell count, ART history and demographic data were obtained. Genomic DNA was extracted from unsorted PBMC with a Qiagen kit on a QIAcube, processed in batches of 12 samples.

Notes on this clone: No antigen is known for it. Base qualities are not provided; no much larger clone lies one nucleotide away.

This sample comprised unsorted PBMCs, obtained 1.2 years after starting antiretroviral therapy. The chain links TRBV30 with TRBJ2-1; too little of a D gene remains to name it. The receptor comes from a woman in her 40s with HIV. The base sequence is TGTGCCTGCCAACGACGACCGGGTCAGTTCTTC. It specifies CACQRRPGQFF.